The T cell receptor beta chain under discussion was sequenced for a study of cytomegalovirus exposure and HLA in healthy donors. Data came from immunoSEQ multiplex PCR; TCRdb stores just in-frame clones and leaves some out. The data show 200,000 to 250,000 clones, approximately 86% seen once. Turning to this clone: Its antigen is not identified.

Germline CDR1 SQVTM, CDR2 ANQGSEA. The CDR3 runs to 15 residues. Trimming left V 2 bases short and J 0 bases short, with 12 bases between. Points from the study as a whole: The study put 150 to 200 TCR beta chains on its list as cytomegalovirus-associated. Most TCR sequences showed up rarely, but some public TCRs showed up in many donors.

The rearrangement joins TRBV29-1 to TRBJ2-3; perhaps TRBD1 as D (6 bases). Sequenced material: PBMCs. The TCR was taken from a woman between 18 and 29 years old in good health and CMV-seronegative. The CDR3 DNA reads TGCAGCGTTGAAACCTGGACAGCGAGCACAGATACGCAGTATTTT. Translating it yields CSVETWTASTDTQYF.